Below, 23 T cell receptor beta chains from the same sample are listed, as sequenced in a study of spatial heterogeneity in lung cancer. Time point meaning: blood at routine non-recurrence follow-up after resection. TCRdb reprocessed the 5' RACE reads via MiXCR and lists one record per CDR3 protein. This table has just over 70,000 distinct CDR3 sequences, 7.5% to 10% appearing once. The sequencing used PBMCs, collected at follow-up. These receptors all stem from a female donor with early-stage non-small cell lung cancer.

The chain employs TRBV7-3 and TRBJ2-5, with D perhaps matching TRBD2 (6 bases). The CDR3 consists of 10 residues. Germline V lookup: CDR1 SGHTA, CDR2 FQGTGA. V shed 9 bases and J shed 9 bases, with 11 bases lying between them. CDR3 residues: CARDGGAQYF. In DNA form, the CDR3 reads TGTGCCAGGGACGGAGGGGCCCAGTACTTC.

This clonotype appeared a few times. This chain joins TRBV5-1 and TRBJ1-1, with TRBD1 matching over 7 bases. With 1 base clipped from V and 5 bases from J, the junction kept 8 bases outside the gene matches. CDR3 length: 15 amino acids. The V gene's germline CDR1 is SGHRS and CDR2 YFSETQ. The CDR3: CASSLRQGGITEAFF. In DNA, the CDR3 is TGCGCCAGCAGCTTGCGCCAGGGGGGGATAACTGAAGCTTTCTTT.

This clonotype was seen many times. Written as DNA, the CDR3 is TGTGCCAGCAGTTTACCAGGGGCGTACGAGCAGTACTTC. Amino acid sequence: CASSLPGAYEQYF. The chain joins TRBV12-3 or TRBV12-4 to TRBJ2-7, with D possibly matching TRBD1 (6 bases). The CDR3 totals 13 residues. The germline V and J ends were trimmed by 2 bases and 4 bases, with 9 bases remaining between them.

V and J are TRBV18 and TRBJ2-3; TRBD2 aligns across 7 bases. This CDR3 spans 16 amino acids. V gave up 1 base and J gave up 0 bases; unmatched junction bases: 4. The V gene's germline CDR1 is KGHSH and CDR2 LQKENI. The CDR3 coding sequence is TGTGCCAGCTCACCACTTGGCGGGGGTAGCACAGATACGCAGTATTTT. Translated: CASSPLGGGSTDTQYF.

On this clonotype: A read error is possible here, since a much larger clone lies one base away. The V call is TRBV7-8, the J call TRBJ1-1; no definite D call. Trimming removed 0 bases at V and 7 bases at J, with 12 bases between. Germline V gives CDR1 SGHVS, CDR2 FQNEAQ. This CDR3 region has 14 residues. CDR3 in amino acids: CASSLAPGRDEAFF. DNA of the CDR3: TGTGCCAGCAGCTTAGCCCCTGGGCGTGATGAAGCTTTCTTT.

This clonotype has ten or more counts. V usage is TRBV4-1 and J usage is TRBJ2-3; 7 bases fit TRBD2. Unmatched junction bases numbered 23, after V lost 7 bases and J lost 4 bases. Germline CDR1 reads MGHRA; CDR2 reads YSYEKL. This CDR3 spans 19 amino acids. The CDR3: CASKARSGMSTSTADTQYF. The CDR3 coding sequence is TGCGCCAGCAAAGCCCGCAGCGGGATGAGTACAAGCACTGCAGATACGCAGTATTTT.

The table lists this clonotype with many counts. The CDR3 loop is CATLGVGETQYF. CDR3 sequence (DNA): TGTGCCACCTTAGGGGTCGGAGAGACCCAGTACTTC. V is TRBV10-3 and J is TRBJ2-5; D might be TRBD1 (5 bases). The CDR3 has 12 residues. V lost 10 bases and J 4 bases, leaving 13 bases between the germline ends. Per the germline V gene, CDR1 is ENHRY and CDR2 is SYGVKD.

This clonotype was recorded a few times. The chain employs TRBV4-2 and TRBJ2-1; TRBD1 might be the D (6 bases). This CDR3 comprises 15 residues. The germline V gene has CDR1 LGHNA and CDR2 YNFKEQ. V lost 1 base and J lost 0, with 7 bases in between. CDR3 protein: CASSQVGGSYNEQFF. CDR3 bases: TGTGCCAGCAGCCAAGTAGGGGGCTCCTACAATGAGCAGTTCTTC.

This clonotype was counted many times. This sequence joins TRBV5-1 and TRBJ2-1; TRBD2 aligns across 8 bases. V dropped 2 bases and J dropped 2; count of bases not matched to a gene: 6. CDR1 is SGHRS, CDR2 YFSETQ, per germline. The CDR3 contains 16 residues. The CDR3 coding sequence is TGCGCCAGCAGCTTTCCAAGTAGCGGGGCCTACAATGAGCAGTTCTTC. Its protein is CASSFPSSGAYNEQFF.

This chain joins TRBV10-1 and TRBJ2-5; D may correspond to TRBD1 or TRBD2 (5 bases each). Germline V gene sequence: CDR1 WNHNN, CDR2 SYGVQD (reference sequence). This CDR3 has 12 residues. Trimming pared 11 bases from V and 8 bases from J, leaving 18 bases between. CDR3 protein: CACYGAPHTQYF. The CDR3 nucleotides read TGCGCCTGCTACGGGGCACCCCACACCCAGTACTTC.

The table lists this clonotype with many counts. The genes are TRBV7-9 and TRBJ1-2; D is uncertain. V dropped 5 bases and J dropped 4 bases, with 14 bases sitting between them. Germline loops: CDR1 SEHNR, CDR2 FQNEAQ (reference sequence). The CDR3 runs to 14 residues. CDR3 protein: CASSPQAERYGYTF. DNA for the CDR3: TGTGCCAGCAGCCCCCAAGCAGAGCGCTATGGCTACACCTTC.

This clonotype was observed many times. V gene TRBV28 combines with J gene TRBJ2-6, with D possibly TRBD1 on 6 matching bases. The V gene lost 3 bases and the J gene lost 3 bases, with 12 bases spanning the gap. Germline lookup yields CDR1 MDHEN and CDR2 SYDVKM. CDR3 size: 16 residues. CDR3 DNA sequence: TGTGCCAGCAGTTTCCTAGCAGGGGATGGGGCCAACGTCCTGACTTTC. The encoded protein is CASSFLAGDGANVLTF.

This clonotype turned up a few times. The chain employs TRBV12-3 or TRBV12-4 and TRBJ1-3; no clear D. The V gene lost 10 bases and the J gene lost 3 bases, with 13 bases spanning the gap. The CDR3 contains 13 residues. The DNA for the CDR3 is TGTGCCACCGATGGAAGGGTTGGAAACACCATATATTTT. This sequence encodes CATDGRVGNTIYF.

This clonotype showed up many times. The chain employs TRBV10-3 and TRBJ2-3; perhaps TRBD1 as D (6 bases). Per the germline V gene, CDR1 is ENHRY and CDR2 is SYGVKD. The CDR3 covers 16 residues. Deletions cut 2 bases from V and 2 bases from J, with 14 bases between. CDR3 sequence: CAISEPRQDATDTQYF. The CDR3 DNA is TGTGCCATCAGTGAGCCACGACAGGACGCCACAGATACGCAGTATTTT.

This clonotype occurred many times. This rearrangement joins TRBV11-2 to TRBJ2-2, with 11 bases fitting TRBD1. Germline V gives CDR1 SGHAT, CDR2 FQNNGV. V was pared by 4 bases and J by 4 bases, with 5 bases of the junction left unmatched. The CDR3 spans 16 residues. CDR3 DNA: TGTGCCAGCAGCTCAGGACAGGGGGCGGGCACCGGGGAGCTGTTTTTT. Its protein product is CASSSGQGAGTGELFF.

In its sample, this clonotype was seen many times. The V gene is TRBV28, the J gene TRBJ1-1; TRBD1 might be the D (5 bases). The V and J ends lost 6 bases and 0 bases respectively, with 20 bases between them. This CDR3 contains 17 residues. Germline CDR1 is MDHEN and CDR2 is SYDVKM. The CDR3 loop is CASSLTRQSNMNTEAFF. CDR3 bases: TGTGCCAGCAGCCTTACTCGACAGTCTAACATGAACACTGAAGCTTTCTTT.

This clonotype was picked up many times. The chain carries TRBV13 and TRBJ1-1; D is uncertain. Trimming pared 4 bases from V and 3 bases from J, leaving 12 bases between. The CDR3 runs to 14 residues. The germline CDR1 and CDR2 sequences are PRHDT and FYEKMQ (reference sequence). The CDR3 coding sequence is TGTGCCAGCAGCTCGCGAATAGTGTACACTGAAGCTTTCTTT. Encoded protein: CASSSRIVYTEAFF.

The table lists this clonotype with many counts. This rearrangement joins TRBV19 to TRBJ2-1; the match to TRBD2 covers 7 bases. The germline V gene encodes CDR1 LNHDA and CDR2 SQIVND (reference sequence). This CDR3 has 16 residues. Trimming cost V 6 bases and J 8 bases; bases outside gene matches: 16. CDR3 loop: CASSPAPAGEYHEQFF. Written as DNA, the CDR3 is TGTGCCAGTAGCCCCGCGCCGGCGGGAGAATACCATGAGCAGTTCTTC.

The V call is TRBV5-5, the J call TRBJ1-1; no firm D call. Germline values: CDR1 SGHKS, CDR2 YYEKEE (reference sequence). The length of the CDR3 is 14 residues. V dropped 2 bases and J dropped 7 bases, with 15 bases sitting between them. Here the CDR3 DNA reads TGTGCCAGCAGCTTCCTATTGACCTGGATTGAAGCTTTCTTT. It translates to CASSFLLTWIEAFF.

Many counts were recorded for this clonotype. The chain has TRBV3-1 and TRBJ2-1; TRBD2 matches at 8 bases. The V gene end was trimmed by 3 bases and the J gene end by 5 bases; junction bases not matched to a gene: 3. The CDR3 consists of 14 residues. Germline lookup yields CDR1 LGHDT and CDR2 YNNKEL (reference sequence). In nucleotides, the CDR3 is TGTGCCAGCAGCCATACTAGCGGTCACAATGAGCAGTTCTTC. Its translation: CASSHTSGHNEQFF.

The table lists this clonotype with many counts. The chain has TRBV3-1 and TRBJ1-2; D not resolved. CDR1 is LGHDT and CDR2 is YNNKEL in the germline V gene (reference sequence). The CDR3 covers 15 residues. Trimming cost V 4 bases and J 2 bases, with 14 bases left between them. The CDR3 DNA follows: TGTGCCAGCAGCCGGAATGGGAGAGAAAACTATGGCTACACCTTC. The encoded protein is CASSRNGRENYGYTF.

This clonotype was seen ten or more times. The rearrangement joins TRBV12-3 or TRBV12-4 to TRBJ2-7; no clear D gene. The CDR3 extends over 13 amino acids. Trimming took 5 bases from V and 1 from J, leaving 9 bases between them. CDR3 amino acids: CASSPGLSYEQYF. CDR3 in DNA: TGTGCCAGCAGTCCCGGGCTATCCTACGAGCAGTACTTC.

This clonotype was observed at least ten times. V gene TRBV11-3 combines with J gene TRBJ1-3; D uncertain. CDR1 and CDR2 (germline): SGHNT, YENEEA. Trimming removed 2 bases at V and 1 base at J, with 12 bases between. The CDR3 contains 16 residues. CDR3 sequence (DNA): TGTGCCAGCAGCTTATTCGGGCCCGCTTCTGGAAACACCATATATTTT. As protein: CASSLFGPASGNTIYF.